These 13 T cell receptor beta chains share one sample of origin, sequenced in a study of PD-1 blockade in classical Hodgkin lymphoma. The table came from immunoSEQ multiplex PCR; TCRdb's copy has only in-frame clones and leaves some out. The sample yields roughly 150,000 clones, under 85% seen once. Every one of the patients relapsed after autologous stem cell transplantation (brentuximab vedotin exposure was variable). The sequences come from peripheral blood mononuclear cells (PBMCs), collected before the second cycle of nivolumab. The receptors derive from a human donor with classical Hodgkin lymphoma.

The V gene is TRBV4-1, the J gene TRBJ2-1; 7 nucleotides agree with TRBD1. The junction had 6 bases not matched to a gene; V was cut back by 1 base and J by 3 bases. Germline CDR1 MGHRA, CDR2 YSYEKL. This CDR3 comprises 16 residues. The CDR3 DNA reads TGCGCCAGCAGCCAAGGACCGGGACAGAACTACAATGAGCAGTTCTTC. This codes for CASSQGPGQNYNEQFF.

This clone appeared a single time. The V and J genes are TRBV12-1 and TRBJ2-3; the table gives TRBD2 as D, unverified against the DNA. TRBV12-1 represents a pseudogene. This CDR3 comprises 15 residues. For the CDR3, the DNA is TGTGCCAGCAGCAACTCATTCCGAGGGACAGATACGCAGTATTTT. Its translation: CASSNSFRGTDTQYF.

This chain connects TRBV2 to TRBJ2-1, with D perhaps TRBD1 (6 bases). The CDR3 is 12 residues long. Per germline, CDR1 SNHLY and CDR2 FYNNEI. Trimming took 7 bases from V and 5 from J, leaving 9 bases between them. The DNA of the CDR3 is TGTGCCAGCAACTGGGACAACAATGAGCAGTTCTTC. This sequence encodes CASNWDNNEQFF.

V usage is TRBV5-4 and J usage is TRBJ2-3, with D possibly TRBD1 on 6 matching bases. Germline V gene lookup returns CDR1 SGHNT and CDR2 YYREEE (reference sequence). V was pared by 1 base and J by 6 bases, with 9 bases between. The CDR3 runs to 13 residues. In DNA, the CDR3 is TGTGCCAGCAGCTTGCAGGGGCCGGATACGCAGTATTTT. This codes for CASSLQGPDTQYF.

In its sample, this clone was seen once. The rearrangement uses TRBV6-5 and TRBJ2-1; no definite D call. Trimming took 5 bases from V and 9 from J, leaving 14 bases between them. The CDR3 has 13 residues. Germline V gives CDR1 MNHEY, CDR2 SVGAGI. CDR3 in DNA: TGTGCCAGCAGTCCGAGTAGTATAGTTGAGCAGTTCTTC. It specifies CASSPSSIVEQFF.

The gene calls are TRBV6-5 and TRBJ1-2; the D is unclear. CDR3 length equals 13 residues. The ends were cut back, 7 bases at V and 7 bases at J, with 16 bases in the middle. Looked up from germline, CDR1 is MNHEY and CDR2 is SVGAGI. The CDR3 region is CASKPGEPAGYTF. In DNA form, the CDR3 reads TGTGCCAGCAAACCGGGAGAGCCCGCTGGCTACACCTTC.

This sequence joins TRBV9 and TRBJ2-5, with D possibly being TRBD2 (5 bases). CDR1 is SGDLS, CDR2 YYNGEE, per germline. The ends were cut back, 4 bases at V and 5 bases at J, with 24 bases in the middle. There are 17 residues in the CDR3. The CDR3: CASSLGGSPSRRETQYF. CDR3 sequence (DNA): TGTGCCAGCAGCCTTGGTGGGAGTCCTTCTCGGAGGGAGACCCAGTACTTC. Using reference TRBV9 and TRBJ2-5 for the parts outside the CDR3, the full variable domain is DSGVTQTPKHLITATGQRVTLRCSPRSGDLSVYWYQQSLDQGLQFLIQYYNGEERAKGNILERFSAQQFPDLHSELNLSSLELGDSALYFCASSLGGSPSRRETQYFGPGTRLLVL.

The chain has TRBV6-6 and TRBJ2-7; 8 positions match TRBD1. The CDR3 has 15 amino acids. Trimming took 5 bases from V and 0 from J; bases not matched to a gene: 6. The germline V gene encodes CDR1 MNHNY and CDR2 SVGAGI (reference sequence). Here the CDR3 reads CASSPVDRGSYEQYF. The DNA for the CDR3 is TGTGCCAGCAGTCCCGTCGACAGGGGCTCCTACGAGCAGTACTTC.

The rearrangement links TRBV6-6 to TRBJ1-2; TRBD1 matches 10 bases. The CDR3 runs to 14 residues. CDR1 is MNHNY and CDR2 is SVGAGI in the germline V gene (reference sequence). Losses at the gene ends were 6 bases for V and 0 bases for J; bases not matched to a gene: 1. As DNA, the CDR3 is TGTGCCAGCAGGGGACAGGGGCCTAACTATGGCTACACCTTC. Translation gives CASRGQGPNYGYTF.

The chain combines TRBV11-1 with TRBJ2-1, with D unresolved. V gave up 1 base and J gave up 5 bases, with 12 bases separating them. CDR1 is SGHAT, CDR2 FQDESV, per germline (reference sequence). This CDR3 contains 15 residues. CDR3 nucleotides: TGTGCCAGCAGCTTAGATCGTCTCCCCCACAATGAGCAGTTCTTC. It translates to CASSLDRLPHNEQFF. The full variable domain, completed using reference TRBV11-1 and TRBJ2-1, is EAEVAQSPRYKITEKSQAVAFWCDPISGHATLYWYRQILGQGPELLVQFQDESVVDDSQLPKDRFSAERLKGVDSTLKIQPAELGDSAMYLCASSLDRLPHNEQFFGPGTRLTVL.

The CDR3 protein is CASSFSGEETQYF. In nucleotides, the CDR3 is TGTGCCAGCAGCTTTAGCGGAGAAGAGACCCAGTACTTC. This chain uses TRBV7-9 with TRBJ2-5; TRBD2 is a possible D gene (6 bases). Trimming removed 3 bases at V and 3 bases at J, with 8 bases between. CDR1 is SEHNR, CDR2 FQNEAQ, per germline (reference sequence). The CDR3 has 13 amino acids.

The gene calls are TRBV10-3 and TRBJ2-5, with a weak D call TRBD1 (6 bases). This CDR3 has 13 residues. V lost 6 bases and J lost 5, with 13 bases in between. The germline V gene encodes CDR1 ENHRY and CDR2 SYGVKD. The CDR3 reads CAIRRTEGETQYF. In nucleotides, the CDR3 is TGTGCCATCAGGAGGACAGAGGGGGAGACCCAGTACTTC.

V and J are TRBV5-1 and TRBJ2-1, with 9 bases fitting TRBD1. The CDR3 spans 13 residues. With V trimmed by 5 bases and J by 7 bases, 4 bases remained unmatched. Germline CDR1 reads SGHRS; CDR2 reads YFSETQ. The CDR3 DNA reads TGCGCCAGCAGGGTGGGACAGGGAAATGAGCAGTTCTTC. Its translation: CASRVGQGNEQFF.